This T cell receptor (beta chain) was sequenced in a study of T cell responses to AZD1222 COVID-19 vaccine. For the study at large: Researchers grouped second doses given at about 4 or about 12 weeks into one pool. General observations from the study: AZD1222 recipients seropositive at baseline numbered only six or seven.

Clones were read by immunoSEQ multiplex PCR, and TCRdb kept only the in-frame ones, dropping some. The sample comprises roughly 100,000 clones, nearly 90% of which are singletons, and more than 1.5% rests with the top ten. V shed 1 base, J shed 4 bases, and the junction held 8 bases outside the gene matches. This CDR3 comprises 17 residues. Germline values: CDR1 MGHRA, CDR2 YSYEKL. Details on this clone: Its antigen remains unknown.

This TCR came from an adult in good health. The sample in question was peripheral blood, obtained on day 0 of AZD1222 vaccination. The chain uses TRBV4-1 and TRBJ2-2, with TRBD1 matching 8 bases. CDR3 protein: CASSQGTGGRLTGELFF. CDR3 nucleotide sequence: TGCGCCAGCAGCCAAGGCACAGGGGGGCGCCTCACCGGGGAGCTGTTTTTT.